What follows are 13 T cell receptor beta chains derived from one specimen sequenced in a study of T cells in Graves' hyperthyroidism and ophthalmopathy. Amplification of TCR beta CDR3 regions used RNA as the template. The study used the HTBI primer set for a first-round RT-PCR of the TCR CDR3. MiXCR, applied by TCRdb to the multiplex PCR reads, yields one record per CDR3 protein. The sample includes 550,000 to 600,000 distinct CDR3 sequences, approximately 15% of them seen just once. Specimen: blood. The receptor set was obtained from a young woman with Graves' ophthalmopathy.

V and J are TRBV30 and TRBJ1-4; a weak D match, TRBD1 (6 bases). The CDR3 runs to 14 residues. With 3 bases removed from V and 8 bases from J, the gap between germline ends came to 16 bases. The V gene's germline CDR1 is GTSNPN and CDR2 SVGIG (reference sequence). The CDR3 DNA reads TGTGCCTGGAGAAACCGGGACATAGGGGAAAAACTGTTTTTT. Amino acid sequence: CAWRNRDIGEKLFF.

This clonotype was seen more than once but under ten times. The chain joins TRBV20-1 to TRBJ2-7, with a tentative D call TRBD1 (6 bases). This CDR3 has 14 amino acids. The germline V gene has CDR1 DFQATT and CDR2 SNEGSKA (reference sequence). Trimming took 4 bases from V and 6 from J, leaving 19 bases between them. The CDR3: CSAISGGFRREQYF. DNA of the CDR3: TGCAGTGCTATCTCTGGGGGCTTCAGACGCGAGCAGTACTTC.

Of note for this clonotype: Likely a read error: the CDR3 ends without its conserved phenylalanine or tryptophan. The chain couples TRBV20-1 to TRBJ1-2; 7 bases map to TRBD1. Germline lookup yields CDR1 DFQATT and CDR2 SNEGSKA (reference sequence). The CDR3 extends over 14 amino acids. Trimming at V came to 6 bases and at J to 4 bases, leaving 11 bases not matched to a gene. The DNA of the CDR3 is TGCAGTGCCCGGGGACAGCAGGGAACCTATGGCTACACCCTC. This codes for CSARGQQGTYGYTL.

This clonotype occurred many times. The J gene is TRBJ1-1, the V gene TRBV27; no firm D call. The germline V and J ends were trimmed by 3 bases and 4 bases, with 12 bases remaining between them. This CDR3 comprises 14 residues. Germline V gene data show CDR1 as MNHEY and CDR2 as SMNVEV (reference sequence). In DNA, the CDR3 is TGTGCCAGCAGTTTGCCCGGCGGCGGCACTGAAGCTTTCTTT. Protein sequence: CASSLPGGGTEAFF.

This clonotype came up many times. This chain connects TRBV28 to TRBJ2-5; tentative D call: TRBD2 (6 bases). CDR3 length: 13 residues. Looked up from germline, CDR1 is MDHEN and CDR2 is SYDVKM. V was cut by 5 bases and J by 5 bases, with 12 bases left in between. CDR3 DNA: TGTGCCAGCAGTCGGGGGAGGCATGAGACCCAGTACTTC. It specifies CASSRGRHETQYF.

The table lists this clonotype with many counts. The V and J genes are TRBV10-3 and TRBJ2-3; D is unclear. CDR1 ENHRY and CDR2 SYGVKD come from the germline V gene. CDR3 size: 13 residues. Trimming removed 10 bases at V and 1 base at J, with 12 bases between. The CDR3 loop is CATQQWGTDTQYF. The CDR3 coding sequence is TGTGCCACACAACAGTGGGGCACAGATACGCAGTATTTT.

The rearrangement joins TRBV28 to TRBJ1-4; the D gene is possibly TRBD1 (5 bases). CDR1 MDHEN and CDR2 SYDVKM come from the germline V gene. This CDR3 comprises 17 residues. V lost 4 bases, J lost 1 base, and 16 bases lay in between. The chain's CDR3 is CASSSPRRQLTNEKLFF. The CDR3 DNA follows: TGTGCCAGCAGTTCACCCCGCCGACAGCTAACTAATGAAAAACTGTTTTTT.

This clonotype was recorded many times. V usage is TRBV12-3 or TRBV12-4 and J usage is TRBJ1-2, with 8 bases fitting TRBD1. The CDR3 has 17 amino acids. J lost 5 bases, V lost 5 bases, and 16 bases had no gene match. In DNA form, the CDR3 reads TGTGCCAGCAGTGACTCGGGGGGCAGGGGGCGAGGGTATGGCTACACCTTC. It codes for CASSDSGGRGRGYGYTF.

This clonotype occurred many times. The V and J genes are TRBV28 and TRBJ2-3; TRBD2 agrees at 12 bases. V shed 8 bases and J 10 bases; nucleotides not matched to a gene: 13. CDR1 is MDHEN and CDR2 is SYDVKM in the germline V gene. The CDR3 has 15 residues. CDR3 in DNA: TGTGCCAGCCGGGCATCGGCTAGCGGGAGGGTGGCGCAGTATTTT. This encodes CASRASASGRVAQYF.

This clonotype was recorded many times. The chain has TRBV7-2 and TRBJ2-1, with 14 bases identical to TRBD2. In germline, CDR1 is SGHTA, CDR2 FQGNSA. V shed 5 bases, J shed 10 bases, and the junction held 10 bases outside the gene matches. The CDR3 is made up of 16 amino acids. The CDR3 nucleotides read TGTGCCAGCAGCATGGGACTAGCGGGAGCTCTGGGCGAGCAGTTCTTC. It is translated as CASSMGLAGALGEQFF.

CDR3 in DNA: TGTGCCAGCAGTTACTCGGGTTCTAGTATCACAGATACGCAGTATTTT. Amino acids: CASSYSGSSITDTQYF. The chain uses TRBV6-5 and TRBJ2-3; D uncertain. Germline V gene lookup returns CDR1 MNHEY and CDR2 SVGAGI. This CDR3 has 16 residues. The V end lost 0 bases, the J end lost 2 bases, and 12 bases lay between the germline ends.

This clonotype came up many times. The chain has TRBV12-3 or TRBV12-4 and TRBJ2-7, with 11 bases matching TRBD1. The trim removed 8 bases at V and 0 bases at J, leaving 9 bases unmatched. The CDR3 length is 16 residues. CDR3 nucleotide sequence: TGTGCCAGCGGTGAATCCGGGACAGGGGGCTCCTACGAGCAGTACTTC. Residues: CASGESGTGGSYEQYF.

The J gene is TRBJ2-1, the V gene TRBV6-2 or TRBV6-3; 10 bases match TRBD1. Looked up from germline, CDR1 is MNHEY and CDR2 is SVGEGT. V was clipped by 4 bases and J by 8 bases; unmatched bases: 8. The CDR3 runs to 15 residues. The CDR3 region is CASSSPGQGIYEQFF. DNA of the CDR3: TGTGCCAGCAGTTCCCCGGGACAGGGGATTTATGAGCAGTTCTTC.